Listed here is a single TCR beta chain. The data derive from a study of cytomegalovirus exposure and HLA in healthy donors. The J segment lost 3 bases and the V segment lost 6 bases, leaving 3 bases of the junction unmatched. This CDR3 contains 14 residues. From germline, CDR1 is MNHEY and CDR2 SMNVEV (reference sequence). Researchers ran the PCR with 60 Vbeta and 13 Jbeta primers. Sequencing used immunoSEQ multiplex PCR; TCRdb keeps in-frame clones, though not all of them. The table records more than 50,000 clones, around 67% of them present only once. The receptor comes from a woman between 50 and 59 years old in good health and CMV-seropositive. The sequenced sample consisted of PBMCs. The chain recombines TRBV27 with TRBJ1-4; 8 bases are shared with TRBD1. CDR3 in DNA: TGTGCCAGCAGGCTGACAGGGGCTAATGAAAAACTGTTTTTT. As protein: CASRLTGANEKLFF.